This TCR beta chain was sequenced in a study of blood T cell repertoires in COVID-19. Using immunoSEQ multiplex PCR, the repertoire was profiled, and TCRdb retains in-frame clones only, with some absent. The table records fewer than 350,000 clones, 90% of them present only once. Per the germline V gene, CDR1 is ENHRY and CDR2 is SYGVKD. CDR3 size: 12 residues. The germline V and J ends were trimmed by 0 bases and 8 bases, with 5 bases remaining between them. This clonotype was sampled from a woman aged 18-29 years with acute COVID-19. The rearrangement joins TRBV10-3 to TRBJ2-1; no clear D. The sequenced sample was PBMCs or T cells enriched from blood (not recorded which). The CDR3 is CAISESSYEQFF. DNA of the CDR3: TGTGCCATCAGTGAGTCTAGTTATGAGCAGTTCTTC.